The source of this T cell receptor beta chain is a study of cytomegalovirus exposure and HLA in healthy donors. Points from the study as a whole: Analysis performed later showed TCR beta chains linked to HLA being more clonally expanded than equally common others. HLA alleles showed associations with around 15,000 TCR beta sequences in a later analysis, at a 0.05 false discovery rate. Listed as cytomegalovirus-associated were more than 150 TCR beta chains. About 87% or about 30% of the time was how often most TCR beta V segments were productive, according to an earlier analysis.

The PCR was carried out with 60 Vbeta primers and 13 Jbeta primers. Clones were sequenced by immunoSEQ multiplex PCR, and TCRdb holds only the in-frame ones, with some missing. Of roughly 120,000 clones detected, approximately 70% appear once; the ten largest clones hold 8.5% to 9.5%. This clone was seen only a few times. Antigen specificity is unknown. Unmatched junction bases numbered 7, after V lost 8 bases and J lost 8 bases. Germline CDR1 reads LNHDA; CDR2 reads SQIVND (reference sequence). This CDR3 comprises 13 residues. The receptor's source is a woman in her forties in good health and CMV-seropositive. The chain combines TRBV19 with TRBJ2-1; 9 nucleotides align to TRBD2. Sequenced sample: PBMCs. In DNA form, the CDR3 reads TGTGCCAGTTCTCGGACTAGCGTGGATGAGCAGTTCTTC. It yields the protein CASSRTSVDEQFF.